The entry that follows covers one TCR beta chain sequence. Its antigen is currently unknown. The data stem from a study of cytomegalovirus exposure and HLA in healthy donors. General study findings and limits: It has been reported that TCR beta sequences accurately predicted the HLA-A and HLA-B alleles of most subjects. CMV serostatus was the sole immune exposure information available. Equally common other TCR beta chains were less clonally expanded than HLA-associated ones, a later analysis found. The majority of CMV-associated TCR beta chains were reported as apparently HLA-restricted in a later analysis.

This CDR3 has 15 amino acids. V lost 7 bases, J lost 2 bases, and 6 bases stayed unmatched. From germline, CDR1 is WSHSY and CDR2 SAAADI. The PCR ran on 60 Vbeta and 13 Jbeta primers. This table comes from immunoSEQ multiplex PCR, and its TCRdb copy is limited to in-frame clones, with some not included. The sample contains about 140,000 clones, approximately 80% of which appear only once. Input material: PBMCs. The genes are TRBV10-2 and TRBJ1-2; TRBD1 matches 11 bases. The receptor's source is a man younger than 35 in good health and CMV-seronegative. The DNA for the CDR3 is TGCGCCAGCAACCCCGGACAGGGGGCGAACTATGGCTACACCTTC. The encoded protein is CASNPGQGANYGYTF.